This entry lists 32 T cell receptor beta chains sequenced from one sample in a study of Ad26.COV2.S vaccination and SARS-CoV-2 variants. The treatment: roughly 20 received Ad26.COV2.S at low or high dose, single or two shots; a few received placebo; per-sample allocation not given. At day 63 after the first vaccine or placebo injection, samples were drawn. The data were produced by immunoSEQ multiplex PCR, yet TCRdb's version contains in-frame clones alone and is incomplete. The sample contains around 450,000 clones, roughly nine tenths of which appear only once. The starting material was peripheral blood, obtained in a trial of Ad26.COV2.S vaccine versus placebo. Source of these receptors: a person between 18 and 60 years old who received the Ad26.COV2.S COVID-19 vaccine or a placebo.

This rearrangement joins TRBV4-3 to TRBJ2-2; D is uncertain. The CDR3 covers 16 residues. V dropped 1 base and J dropped 1 base, with 10 bases sitting between them. CDR1 and CDR2 from the germline V gene are LGHNA and YSLEER. Written as DNA, the CDR3 is TGCGCCAGCAGCCAAGTTTTGGCCGGGAACACCGGGGAGCTGTTTTTT. It specifies CASSQVLAGNTGELFF.

CDR3 in DNA: TGTGCCAGCGCTCAACAGGGGTACGGAAACACCATATATTTT. Translated, it gives CASAQQGYGNTIYF. The chain couples TRBV3-1 (or the pseudogene TRBV3-2) to TRBJ1-3; 7 positions match TRBD1. This CDR3 region has 14 residues. The V and J ends lost 8 bases and 4 bases, in that order; junction bases with no gene match: 8. Germline CDR1 is LGHDT and CDR2 is YNNKEL (reference sequence).

CDR3 protein: CASSLLQGNYGYTF. The DNA for the CDR3 is TGCGCCAGCAGCTTGTTGCAGGGGAACTATGGCTACACCTTC. The chain uses TRBV5-1 and TRBJ1-2, with D maybe TRBD1 (6 bases). The CDR3 loop spans 14 amino acids. Between the trimmed V and J ends, which lost 1 base and 2 bases, there was a span of 9 bases. CDR1 is SGHRS, CDR2 YFSETQ, per germline. The variable domain in full, with the rest retrieved from reference TRBV5-1 and TRBJ1-2, is KAGVTQTPRYLIKTRGQQVTLSCSPISGHRSVSWYQQTPGQGLQFLFEYFSETQRNKGNFPGRFSGRQFSNSRSEMNVSTLELGDSALYLCASSLLQGNYGYTFGSGTRLTVV.

In regard to this clone: Other DNA sequences within the sample encode an identical CDR3. The chain employs TRBV9 and TRBJ2-5, with D uncertain. CDR1 is SGDLS, CDR2 YYNGEE, per germline. The CDR3 loop spans 13 amino acids. The V end was cut by 0 bases, the J end by 5 bases, with 8 bases between. In DNA form, the CDR3 reads TGTGCCAGCAGCGTAGGCAGTTTGGAGACCCAGTACTTC. Translated, it gives CASSVGSLETQYF.

The chain uses TRBV19 and TRBJ2-2; possibly TRBD1 for D (5 bases). Germline V gives CDR1 LNHDA, CDR2 SQIVND (reference sequence). The ends were cut back, 6 bases at V and 0 bases at J, with 8 bases in the middle. This CDR3 is built from 14 residues. DNA for the CDR3: TGTGCCAGTAGGAGACAGACGAACACCGGGGAGCTGTTTTTT. Translation gives CASRRQTNTGELFF.

The V call is TRBV14, the J call TRBJ1-1, with D possibly matching TRBD1 (5 bases). CDR3 length: 16 residues. The V and J ends lost 1 base and 5 bases respectively, with 17 bases between them. The germline V gene encodes CDR1 SGHDN and CDR2 FVKESK. The CDR3 protein is CASSQVQGPYKTEAFF. As DNA, the CDR3 is TGTGCCAGCAGCCAAGTTCAGGGCCCCTATAAGACTGAAGCTTTCTTT.

V usage is TRBV23-1 and J usage is TRBJ1-1; D possibly corresponds to TRBD1 (5 bases). TRBV23-1 counts as an open reading frame of uncertain function. The germline V and J ends were trimmed by 4 bases and 4 bases, with 19 bases remaining between them. This CDR3 spans 16 amino acids. The CDR3 nucleotides are TGCGCCAGCAGTCGCTCCAGGGCGGGGTGGGCCACTGAAGCTTTCTTT. Protein product: CASSRSRAGWATEAFF.

This clone was picked up one time. The chain links TRBV19 to TRBJ2-4; 12 positions match TRBD1. Germline V CDR1 and CDR2: LNHDA, SQIVND (reference sequence). Trimming took 5 bases from V and 6 from J; bases not matched to a gene: 5. The CDR3 covers 15 residues. CDR3 bases: TGTGCCAGTAGTGGGGACAGGGGGCGCGGAAACATTCAGTACTTC. It specifies CASSGDRGRGNIQYF.

This chain connects TRBV6-2 or TRBV6-3 to TRBJ2-5, with D uncertain. The CDR3 covers 13 residues. Germline CDR1 MNHEY, CDR2 SVGEGT. The germline V and J ends were trimmed by 5 bases and 3 bases, with 10 bases remaining between them. As DNA, the CDR3 is TGTGCCAGCAGTCCCCTAGGTGAAGAGACCCAGTACTTC. It translates to CASSPLGEETQYF.

This chain joins TRBV28 and TRBJ2-1; 9 nucleotides align to TRBD1. Germline trimming cut 1 base from V and 8 bases from J; bases unmatched to any gene: 6. Germline V gene lookup returns CDR1 MDHEN and CDR2 SYDVKM. The CDR3 has 15 amino acids. CDR3 nucleotides: TGTGCCAGCAGTTTATCGGGGACAGGGTATGATGAGCAGTTCTTC. Protein: CASSLSGTGYDEQFF.

This rearrangement joins TRBV5-1 to TRBJ1-1, with 7 positions matching TRBD1. This CDR3 comprises 16 residues. Germline CDR1 is SGHRS and CDR2 is YFSETQ. V shed 0 bases and J 4 bases; nucleotides not matched to a gene: 9. The CDR3 spells CASSLGLGDRATEAFF. CDR3 nucleotide sequence: TGCGCCAGCAGCTTGGGGCTAGGAGACAGGGCCACTGAAGCTTTCTTT.

This clone turned up a few times. This sequence joins TRBV5-1 and TRBJ1-1; D not certain. In germline, CDR1 is SGHRS, CDR2 YFSETQ. This CDR3 contains 11 residues. V was shortened by 0 bases and J by 3 bases, with 0 bases between the two germline ends. The CDR3 nucleotides read TGCGCCAGCAGCTTGGACACTGAAGCTTTCTTT. It is translated as CASSLDTEAFF. The full variable domain, with the rest looked up from reference TRBV5-1 and TRBJ1-1, is KAGVTQTPRYLIKTRGQQVTLSCSPISGHRSVSWYQQTPGQGLQFLFEYFSETQRNKGNFPGRFSGRQFSNSRSEMNVSTLELGDSALYLCASSLDTEAFFGQGTRLTVV.

The rearrangement links TRBV24-1 to TRBJ2-6; D unresolved. Germline lookup yields CDR1 KGHDR and CDR2 SFDVKD. V was clipped by 2 bases and J by 0 bases, with 7 bases between them. The CDR3 contains 16 residues. CDR3 amino acids: CATSDSRLSGANVLTF. As DNA, the CDR3 is TGTGCCACCAGTGATTCCCGTCTCTCTGGGGCCAACGTCCTGACTTTC.

V is TRBV4-2 and J is TRBJ2-3; D perhaps matches TRBD2 (6 bases). Trimming stripped 0 bases from V and 2 bases from J, with 12 bases between. CDR3 length equals 16 residues. CDR1 LGHNA and CDR2 YNFKEQ come from the germline V gene. The CDR3 spells CASSQESLAYTDTQYF. In nucleotides, the CDR3 is TGTGCCAGCAGCCAAGAATCACTAGCTTACACAGATACGCAGTATTTT.

This clone has just a few counts. This rearrangement joins TRBV7-3 to TRBJ2-2; TRBD1 agrees at 11 bases. Germline V gene sequence: CDR1 SGHTA, CDR2 FQGTGA. This CDR3 region has 17 residues. V trimming: 5 bases; J trimming: 7 bases; junction bases outside the gene matches: 12. The CDR3 protein is CASSHIPGQGVDGELFF. As DNA, the CDR3 is TGTGCCAGCAGCCACATACCGGGACAGGGGGTTGACGGGGAGCTGTTTTTT.

The chain is built from TRBV7-9 and TRBJ2-7; 11 positions agree with TRBD2. With 5 bases clipped from V and 3 bases from J, the junction kept 6 bases outside the gene matches. This CDR3 has 15 residues. Per the germline V gene, CDR1 is SEHNR and CDR2 is FQNEAQ (reference sequence). Here the CDR3 reads CASSPTSGDIYEQYV. In nucleotides, the CDR3 is TGTGCCAGCAGCCCGACTAGCGGGGATATCTACGAGCAGTACGTC.

The gene calls are TRBV4-3 and TRBJ1-4; tentatively, D is TRBD1 (5 bases). The CDR3 consists of 16 residues. The germline gives CDR1 LGHNA, CDR2 YSLEER. Trimming stripped 4 bases from V and 0 bases from J, with 12 bases between. The CDR3 region has the DNA TGCGCCAGCAGCCTCGCAGGGCCCCCAACTAATGAAAAACTGTTTTTT. Translated: CASSLAGPPTNEKLFF.

The J gene is TRBJ2-3, the V gene TRBV18; D is possibly TRBD1 or TRBD2 (5 bases each). Trimming pared 3 bases from V and 2 bases from J, leaving 15 bases between. The CDR3 sequence is 16 residues long. CDR1 KGHSH and CDR2 LQKENI come from the germline V gene. CDR3 bases: TGTGCCAGCTCACCTGTTTTTGGGGGTCCCACAGATACGCAGTATTTT. It specifies CASSPVFGGPTDTQYF.

The chain couples TRBV25-1 to TRBJ1-2, with D perhaps matching TRBD1 (6 bases). With 8 bases removed from V and 0 bases from J, the gap between germline ends came to 16 bases. This CDR3 comprises 15 residues. CDR1 is MGHDK, CDR2 SYGVNS, per germline. CDR3 nucleotide sequence: TGTGCCAGCGGGCCGGGGGGCAGCACTAACTATGGCTACACCTTC. It specifies CASGPGGSTNYGYTF.

The chain couples TRBV27 to TRBJ2-2; TRBD2 aligns across 9 bases. This CDR3 is built from 15 residues. J gave up 8 bases and V 5 bases, and 9 bases lay outside the gene matches. Germline V gives CDR1 MNHEY, CDR2 SMNVEV (reference sequence). DNA for the CDR3: TGTGCCAGCAGTCCCTCCTTAGCGGGAGAGGGGGAGCTGTTTTTT. It translates to CASSPSLAGEGELFF.

The chain uses TRBV9 and TRBJ2-5; 7 bases are a match to TRBD2. V lost 0 bases, J lost 5 bases, and 7 bases stayed unmatched. The germline V gene has CDR1 SGDLS and CDR2 YYNGEE. This CDR3 region has 15 residues. The CDR3 DNA sequence: TGTGCCAGCAGCGTAGGGGGACTACTGGGGGAGACCCAGTACTTC. Translating it yields CASSVGGLLGETQYF.

This rearrangement joins TRBV5-4 to TRBJ2-3, with 14 bases matching TRBD2. J lost 3 bases, V lost 4 bases, and 7 bases had no gene match. The CDR3 totals 17 residues. The germline CDR1 and CDR2 sequences are SGHNT and YYREEE (reference sequence). CDR3 sequence reads: CASSPGTSGSWTDTQYF. As DNA, the CDR3 is TGTGCCAGCAGCCCTGGGACTAGCGGGAGTTGGACAGATACGCAGTATTTT. Combining the CDR3 with reference TRBV5-4 and TRBJ2-3 gives the whole variable domain ETGVTQSPTHLIKTRGQQVTLRCSSQSGHNTVSWYQQALGQGPQFIFQYYREEENGRGNFPPRFSGLQFPNYSSELNVNALELDDSALYLCASSPGTSGSWTDTQYFGPGTRLTVL.

J is TRBJ1-1 and V is TRBV19; no firm D call. The CDR3 has 12 residues. V lost 5 bases and J lost 5, with 9 bases in between. Looked up from germline, CDR1 is LNHDA and CDR2 is SQIVND (reference sequence). Here the CDR3 reads CASSFTRTEAFF. CDR3 DNA sequence: TGTGCCAGTAGTTTCACAAGGACTGAAGCTTTCTTT. Full variable domain (outside the CDR3, taken from reference TRBV19 and TRBJ1-1): DGGITQSPKYLFRKEGQNVTLSCEQNLNHDAMYWYRQDPGQGLRLIYYSQIVNDFQKGDIAEGYSVSREKKESFPLTVTSAQKNPTAFYLCASSFTRTEAFFGQGTRLTVV.

The CDR3 loop reads CASSMAEGGDEQYF. The DNA of the CDR3 is TGTGCCAGTAGTATGGCGGAGGGAGGCGACGAGCAGTACTTC. V gene TRBV19 combines with J gene TRBJ2-7; D possibly corresponds to TRBD2 (6 bases). V lost 3 bases to trimming and J lost 5 bases, with 14 bases between them. In germline, CDR1 is LNHDA, CDR2 SQIVND (reference sequence). The CDR3 covers 14 residues.

J is TRBJ2-1 and V is TRBV28, with 7 positions matching TRBD1. V shed 5 bases, J shed 11 bases, and the junction held 9 bases outside the gene matches. Germline loops: CDR1 MDHEN, CDR2 SYDVKM. The CDR3 totals 13 residues. The CDR3 nucleotides are TGTGCCAGCAGTCCCCTACGGACAGGTCAGCAGTTCTTC. This translates into CASSPLRTGQQFF.

The chain carries TRBV7-8 and TRBJ2-7; TRBD2 matches 11 bases. CDR1 and CDR2 from the germline V gene are SGHVS and FQNEAQ. J was trimmed by 7 bases and V by 1 base; bases with no gene match: 6. This CDR3 has 15 residues. In DNA, the CDR3 is TGTGCCAGCAGCTTAGGTCTAGCGGGAGGAAGGGAGCAGTACGTC. Translation gives CASSLGLAGGREQYV.

This rearrangement joins TRBV27 to TRBJ2-6; D call uncertain. Trimming left V 4 bases short and J 3 bases short, with 4 bases between. The CDR3 sequence is 13 residues long. Germline V gives CDR1 MNHEY, CDR2 SMNVEV (reference sequence). CDR3 sequence reads: CASSYGGANVLTF. CDR3 bases: TGTGCCAGCAGTTATGGTGGGGCCAACGTCCTGACTTTC. The entire variable domain, with the rest obtained from reference TRBV27 and TRBJ2-6, is as follows: EAQVTQNPRYLITVTGKKLTVTCSQNMNHEYMSWYRQDPGLGLRQIYYSMNVEVTDKGDVPEGYKVSRKEKRNFPLILESPSPNQTSLYFCASSYGGANVLTFGAGSRLTVL.

V usage is TRBV4-1 and J usage is TRBJ2-1; possibly TRBD2 for D (6 bases). V shed 1 base and J shed 4 bases, with 17 bases lying between them. The CDR3 contains 17 residues. The V gene's germline CDR1 is MGHRA and CDR2 YSYEKL. In nucleotides, the CDR3 is TGCGCCAGCAGCCAAGGTGAGGGGAGGTCAGCATACAATGAGCAGTTCTTC. Amino acids: CASSQGEGRSAYNEQFF.

The chain carries TRBV4-1 and TRBJ2-1; 10 bases agree with TRBD1. In germline, CDR1 is MGHRA, CDR2 YSYEKL. This CDR3 has 18 amino acids. The V gene end was trimmed by 0 bases and the J gene end by 4 bases; junction bases not matched to a gene: 9. The CDR3 coding sequence is TGCGCCAGCAGCCAAGAGGTCCTAGGGACAGGGGTTTACAATGAGCAGTTCTTC. It codes for CASSQEVLGTGVYNEQFF.

This clone has just one count. The rearrangement joins TRBV10-3 to TRBJ1-3; D is undetermined. This CDR3 has 14 amino acids. Trimming pared 4 bases from V and 4 bases from J, leaving 11 bases between. CDR1 is ENHRY, CDR2 SYGVKD, per germline. The CDR3, as DNA: TGTGCCATCAGTGTGGGAAGCCTCGGAAACACCATATATTTT. Protein product: CAISVGSLGNTIYF.

This clone was detected once. The chain combines TRBV10-3 with TRBJ2-7, with 10 bases identical to TRBD1. CDR1 is ENHRY and CDR2 is SYGVKD in the germline V gene. With V trimmed by 6 bases and J by 0 bases, 2 bases remained unmatched. The CDR3 runs 14 residues. CDR3 sequence (DNA): TGTGCCATCAGGACAGGGGGCGGCTCCTACGAGCAGTACTTC. Protein sequence: CAIRTGGGSYEQYF.

The gene calls are TRBV20-1 and TRBJ1-5; no reliable D call. The CDR3 is made up of 12 amino acids. The V gene lost 3 bases and the J gene lost 5 bases, with 8 bases spanning the gap. In germline, CDR1 is DFQATT, CDR2 SNEGSKA (reference sequence). CDR3 sequence reads: CSASLRDQPQHF. The DNA for the CDR3 is TGCAGTGCTAGTCTGAGGGATCAGCCCCAGCATTTT.